Here is one TCR beta chain with its context. What it recognizes is unknown. The sample is drawn from a study of cytomegalovirus exposure and HLA in healthy donors. Whole-study context: Later, an analysis reported that the 130 or so validation repertoires had used the same platform as the 666 first-cohort repertoires.

This table comes from immunoSEQ multiplex PCR, and its TCRdb copy is limited to in-frame clones, with some not included. The sample yields 150,000 to 200,000 clones, about 89% seen once. Findings and limits, study-wide: The listing of some 170 TCR beta chains classed them as cytomegalovirus-associated. There were some public TCRs occurring in many donors, but most TCR sequences were rare. High specificity and sensitivity for cytomegalovirus status were reported for the classifier.

The CDR3 has 16 amino acids. The germline V and J ends were trimmed by 0 bases and 2 bases, with 14 bases remaining between them. Germline V gene lookup returns CDR1 LNHNV and CDR2 YYDKDF (reference sequence). This receptor was identified in a man in his thirties or forties in good health and CMV-seropositive. The chain recombines TRBV15 with TRBJ2-7; D unresolved. The sequencing sample was made of PBMCs. CDR3 DNA sequence: TGTGCCACCAGCAGAGATGTTCCCGTTGGGGCCTACGAGCAGTACTTC. It translates to CATSRDVPVGAYEQYF.